This entry lists 5 T cell receptor beta chains sequenced from one sample in a study of cytomegalovirus exposure and HLA in healthy donors. Using immunoSEQ multiplex PCR, the repertoire was profiled, and TCRdb retains in-frame clones only, with some absent. Altogether approximately 62,000 clones are present, 90% to 95% being singletons, with the ten largest covering roughly 1.3%. What was sequenced was PBMCs. Source of these receptors: a woman between 18 and 30 years old in good health and CMV-seronegative.

The chain recombines TRBV15 with TRBJ2-1; 9 bases line up with TRBD2. The germline gives CDR1 LNHNV, CDR2 YYDKDF (reference sequence). The CDR3 sequence is 14 residues long. Trimming at V came to 5 bases and at J to 15 bases, leaving 14 bases not matched to a gene. CDR3 sequence: CATSFPGTSNGRFF. CDR3 coding DNA: TGTGCCACCAGCTTCCCCGGGACTAGCAATGGTCGGTTCTTC.

The chain carries TRBV4-1 and TRBJ1-1, with a weak D call TRBD1 (6 bases). Trimming cost V 2 bases and J 4 bases, with 14 bases left between them. The length of the CDR3 is 15 residues. The germline V gene has CDR1 MGHRA and CDR2 YSYEKL. DNA of the CDR3: TGCGCCAGCAGCCAAAACAGGGATCTGGGCACTGAAGCTTTCTTT. Translation: CASSQNRDLGTEAFF.

This chain connects TRBV11-3 to TRBJ2-2; D not certain. V shed 5 bases and J shed 0 bases, with 10 bases lying between them. Germline CDR1 and CDR2: SGHNT and YENEEA. The CDR3 loop spans 15 amino acids. The CDR3: CASSPELSNTGELFF. The CDR3, as DNA: TGTGCCAGCAGCCCCGAGCTTTCGAACACCGGGGAGCTGTTTTTT. Full variable domain (remainder filled in from reference TRBV11-3 and TRBJ2-2): EAGVVQSPRYKIIEKKQPVAFWCNPISGHNTLYWYLQNLGQGPELLIRYENEEAVDDSQLPKDRFSAERLKGVDSTLKIQPAELGDSAVYLCASSPELSNTGELFFGEGSRLTVL.

This clone was seen just once. The chain employs TRBV9 and TRBJ2-3; 9 nucleotides match TRBD2. Germline V lookup: CDR1 SGDLS, CDR2 YYNGEE. The CDR3 is 16 amino acids. With 4 bases clipped from V and 0 bases from J, the junction kept 6 bases outside the gene matches. CDR3 sequence reads: CASSLSGGPSTDTQYF. As DNA, the CDR3 is TGTGCCAGCAGCCTCAGCGGGGGGCCTAGCACAGATACGCAGTATTTT.

This CDR3 reads CASSFQGSDYGYTF. In nucleotides, the CDR3 is TGCGCCAGCAGCTTCCAGGGGAGCGACTATGGCTACACCTTC. This chain links TRBV5-1 with TRBJ1-2; D is perhaps TRBD1 (6 bases). CDR1 is SGHRS, CDR2 YFSETQ, per germline. Trimming left V 2 bases short and J 3 bases short, with 11 bases between. The CDR3 has 14 residues.